This T cell receptor (beta chain) came from a study of CD8 T cells in Susac syndrome. Across the study: At blood draw, Susac syndrome patients were therapy-naive, on corticosteroids, or on intravenous immunoglobulin alone.

After extraction with the RNeasy kit, 0.5 to 1 ug of the RNA was reverse transcribed using random hexamers. MiXCR, run by TCRdb on the immunoSEQ multiplex PCR reads, gives a single entry per CDR3 protein. The table has 100,000 to 110,000 distinct CDR3 sequences, 95% seen once; the top ten hold 0.3%. General study findings and limits: Susac-specific public clones were found in both the total CD8+ and the CD8+ TEMRA repertoires, with fewer than 20 in the former and a few in the latter.

Sequencing of TCR beta was carried out in blood CD8+ and CD4+ T cells. Germline V CDR1 and CDR2: LGHDT, YNNKEL (reference sequence). V was cut by 0 bases and J by 7 bases, with 15 bases left in between. This CDR3 region has 15 residues. As concerns this clonotype: Antigen specificity is unknown.

The sample comprised CD8+ T cells from PBMCs. The chain has TRBV3-1 and TRBJ1-2; D remains unclear. This sequence originates from a human donor with Susac syndrome. The CDR3 is CASSQDMGRLLGYTF. DNA for the CDR3: TGTGCCAGCAGCCAAGATATGGGGAGACTTCTTGGCTACACCTTC. Variable domain in full (rest from reference TRBV3-1 and TRBJ1-2): DTAVSQTPKYLVTQMGNDKSIKCEQNLGHDTMYWYKQDSKKFLKIMFSYNNKELIINETVPNRFSPKSPDKAHLNLHINSLELGDSAVYFCASSQDMGRLLGYTFGSGTRLTVV.